The 18 T cell receptor beta chains in this list originate from one sample, sequenced in a study of shared clonotypes between healthy human individuals. Some clones are missing from TCRdb's copy, which holds only in-frame ones; the method was immunoSEQ multiplex PCR. Among 2 million to 2.5 million clones listed, roughly 94% were seen once. The material sequenced was naive CD4+ T cells sorted from blood. Subset indicated: CD45RA+ positively selected. These receptors were collected from a man aged 18-30 years in good health.

J is TRBJ2-3 and V is TRBV7-2; D is possibly TRBD2 (6 bases). The CDR3 spans 16 residues. Germline CDR1 SGHTA, CDR2 FQGNSA. The V and J ends lost 2 bases and 7 bases respectively, with 19 bases between them. The CDR3: CASSLHPTRPTNTQYF. CDR3 sequence (DNA): TGTGCCAGCAGCTTACACCCGACTAGGCCGACAAATACGCAGTATTTT.

J is TRBJ1-1 and V is TRBV5-6, with TRBD1 matching over 10 bases. V lost 2 bases and J lost 4; bases outside the gene matches: 11. This CDR3 has 17 residues. Germline V CDR1 and CDR2: SGHDT, YYEEEE. The CDR3 here is CASSLLRQGAMATEAFF. The DNA of the CDR3 is TGTGCCAGCAGCTTACTCAGACAGGGGGCGATGGCCACTGAAGCTTTCTTT.

This clone has a single count. Other DNA sequences in the same sample also yield this CDR3. The chain uses TRBV5-1 and TRBJ1-3; D is unresolved. CDR3 length: 13 residues. Trimming took 0 bases from V and 3 from J, leaving 4 bases between them. CDR1 is SGHRS and CDR2 is YFSETQ in the germline V gene. Here the CDR3 DNA reads TGCGCCAGCAGCTTGGCCGGTGGAAACACCATATATTTT. It codes for CASSLAGGNTIYF.

This clone was seen once. The rearrangement joins TRBV27 to TRBJ1-2; TRBD1 is a possible D gene (6 bases). This CDR3 region has 13 residues. V gave up 7 bases and J gave up 5 bases, with 14 bases separating them. The germline V gene has CDR1 MNHEY and CDR2 SMNVEV (reference sequence). In DNA form, the CDR3 reads TGTGCCAGCAATCAGGGGTTGGTATATGGCTACACCTTC. Translating gives CASNQGLVYGYTF.

This clone came up a few times. The chain links TRBV6-6 to TRBJ2-1; no reliable D call. Germline loops: CDR1 MNHNY, CDR2 SVGAGI (reference sequence). This CDR3 has 11 amino acids. V dropped 4 bases and J dropped 5 bases, with 3 bases sitting between them. The CDR3 DNA reads TGTGCCAGCAGTTCGGACAATGAGCAGTTCTTC. Its translation: CASSSDNEQFF.

V usage is TRBV10-3 and J usage is TRBJ1-2; D might be TRBD1 (5 bases). V lost 0 bases to trimming and J lost 2 bases, with 13 bases between them. The length of the CDR3 is 16 residues. CDR1 is ENHRY, CDR2 SYGVKD, per germline. CDR3 in DNA: TGTGCCATCAGTGAGTCCCCCGGGGGAGGGAACTATGGCTACACCTTC. Residues: CAISESPGGGNYGYTF.

The chain has TRBV10-3 and TRBJ1-2; D remains ambiguous. CDR1 ENHRY and CDR2 SYGVKD come from the germline V gene. The CDR3 is 13 amino acids. Trimming pared 7 bases from V and 4 bases from J, leaving 13 bases between. This CDR3 is CAINAPAGYGYTF. CDR3 nucleotides: TGTGCCATCAATGCACCGGCTGGCTATGGCTACACCTTC.

Turning to this clone: The same CDR3 can be traced to other DNA sequences in this sample. The chain has TRBV5-1 and TRBJ2-7; 11 bases match TRBD1. The CDR3 is made up of 14 amino acids. Germline CDR1 is SGHRS and CDR2 is YFSETQ. With V trimmed by 5 bases and J by 2 bases, 3 bases remained unmatched. In DNA form, the CDR3 reads TGCGCCAGCAGTTCGGACAGGGGGCCCTACGAGCAGTACTTC. It codes for CASSSDRGPYEQYF.

Written as DNA, the CDR3 is TGCAGCGTTGAGGGTTCAGGGGGCAATGAGCAGTTCTTC. Amino acid sequence: CSVEGSGGNEQFF. This sequence joins TRBV29-1 and TRBJ2-1; TRBD1 matches 7 bases. Germline V lookup: CDR1 SQVTM, CDR2 ANQGSEA. There are 13 residues in the CDR3. V was clipped by 3 bases and J by 6 bases; unmatched bases: 5.

This chain uses TRBV7-9 with TRBJ2-2, with D maybe TRBD1 (6 bases). Between the trimmed V and J ends, which lost 5 bases and 9 bases, there was a span of 16 bases. The V gene's germline CDR1 is SEHNR and CDR2 FQNEAQ (reference sequence). The CDR3 runs 14 residues. CDR3 protein: CASSLGGNYRELFF. In nucleotides, the CDR3 is TGTGCCAGCAGCCTAGGGGGTAACTACCGGGAGCTGTTTTTT.

In this sample, this clone turned up once. This chain uses TRBV5-1 with TRBJ1-4; D is possibly TRBD1 (5 bases). Looked up from germline, CDR1 is SGHRS and CDR2 is YFSETQ. There are 14 residues in the CDR3. With 7 bases removed from V and 0 bases from J, the gap between germline ends came to 10 bases. The CDR3 sequence: CASGAGTTNEKLFF. The CDR3 bases are TGCGCCAGCGGGGCAGGGACAACTAATGAAAAACTGTTTTTT.

In this sample, this clone turned up once. V gene TRBV5-1 combines with J gene TRBJ2-3; D remains unclear. The CDR3 loop spans 13 amino acids. Germline V gene lookup returns CDR1 SGHRS and CDR2 YFSETQ. V gave up 0 bases and J gave up 4 bases, with 6 bases separating them. CDR3 in amino acids: CASSLGNPDTQYF. The CDR3 DNA follows: TGCGCCAGCAGCTTGGGGAATCCAGATACGCAGTATTTT.

The chain combines TRBV6-5 with TRBJ1-4, with 9 bases fitting TRBD1. CDR1 is MNHEY, CDR2 SVGAGI, per germline. This CDR3 has 15 amino acids. V was clipped by 5 bases and J by 7 bases; unmatched bases: 8. Here the CDR3 DNA reads TGTGCCAGCAGTCGTACAGGGGGCCTAAGTGAAAAACTGTTTTTT. It encodes CASSRTGGLSEKLFF.

CDR3 sequence (DNA): TGTGCCAGCGGGACTAGCGGGAGTCCCTACAATGAGCAGTTCTTC. This sequence encodes CASGTSGSPYNEQFF. V gene TRBV2 combines with J gene TRBJ2-1; 14 positions match TRBD2. Germline V gene lookup returns CDR1 SNHLY and CDR2 FYNNEI. This CDR3 is 15 amino acids long. The J segment lost 2 bases and the V segment lost 8 bases, leaving 2 bases of the junction unmatched.

V gene TRBV7-2 combines with J gene TRBJ2-7; D might be TRBD1 (6 bases). This CDR3 is built from 13 residues. Germline CDR1 is SGHTA and CDR2 is FQGNSA. Trimming took 7 bases from V and 3 from J, leaving 13 bases between them. The CDR3 protein is CASNRDNNYEQYF. The CDR3 region has the DNA TGTGCCAGCAACCGGGACAACAACTACGAGCAGTACTTC.

A note on this clone: A read error may be the cause here, since a much bigger clone is one base away. CDR3 nucleotide sequence: TGTGCCTGGGACGGACTAGCGGGCTCCTACAATGAGCAGTTCTTC. Amino acids: CAWDGLAGSYNEQFF. The chain uses TRBV30 and TRBJ2-1; 11 nucleotides align to TRBD2. The germline V gene has CDR1 GTSNPN and CDR2 SVGIG (reference sequence). This CDR3 is built from 15 residues. V lost 5 bases, J lost 0 bases, and 3 bases stayed unmatched.

V usage is TRBV4-2 and J usage is TRBJ1-5; maybe TRBD1 (6 bases). This CDR3 spans 15 amino acids. The V gene lost 5 bases and the J gene lost 0 bases, with 11 bases spanning the gap. Germline V gives CDR1 LGHNA, CDR2 YNFKEQ. The CDR3 sequence: CASSWWTDSNQPQHF. The CDR3 DNA follows: TGTGCCAGCAGCTGGTGGACAGATAGCAATCAGCCCCAGCATTTT.

This clone was recorded a few times. This chain links TRBV25-1 with TRBJ2-1, with D perhaps TRBD2 (5 bases). The CDR3 sequence is 15 residues long. Trimming took off 2 bases at V and 9 bases at J, with 17 bases between the two ends. Germline lookup yields CDR1 MGHDK and CDR2 SYGVNS. CDR3 loop: CASSEGYYRESEQFF. In DNA, the CDR3 is TGTGCCAGCAGTGAAGGGTATTATAGGGAGTCTGAGCAGTTCTTC.